One sample yielded the 17 T cell receptor beta chains listed below, sequenced in a study of T-cell reconstitution after alpha-beta-depleted transplantation in children. It was with unique molecular identifiers that the TCRbeta library was prepared. TCRdb processed the PCR reads anew with MiXCR; each CDR3 protein has one entry. The table includes fewer than 90,000 distinct CDR3 sequences, about 7.3% detected once. The sequencing used PBMCs from the stem cell graft donor, collected from the stem cell graft. These receptors were taken from a human donor who donated a stem cell graft to a child with acute lymphoblastic leukemia.

This clonotype was counted ten times or more. The chain couples TRBV20-1 to TRBJ1-2; no clear D gene. CDR1 and CDR2 (germline): DFQATT, SNEGSKA (reference sequence). The CDR3 spans 11 residues. The V end was cut by 6 bases, the J end by 6 bases, with 11 bases between. CDR3: CSAWTADGYTF. The CDR3 DNA is TGCAGTGCATGGACGGCCGATGGCTACACCTTC.

The rearrangement links TRBV5-5 to TRBJ2-7; 8 bases map to TRBD2. The J segment lost 2 bases and the V segment lost 6 bases, leaving 10 bases of the junction unmatched. Germline V CDR1 and CDR2: SGHKS, YYEKEE (reference sequence). The CDR3 covers 15 residues. CDR3 residues: CASMDTAGVTYEQYF. For the CDR3, the DNA is TGTGCCAGCATGGACACAGCGGGGGTTACCTACGAGCAGTACTTC.

This clonotype was seen at least ten times. The chain combines TRBV5-1 with TRBJ1-4, with TRBD1 matching 7 bases. Trimming at V came to 4 bases and at J to 8 bases, leaving 14 bases not matched to a gene. The germline gives CDR1 SGHRS, CDR2 YFSETQ. The CDR3 extends over 16 amino acids. The chain's CDR3 is CASSRTGGQVREKLFF. CDR3 DNA: TGCGCCAGCAGCAGGACAGGCGGGCAAGTGAGGGAAAAACTGTTTTTT.

Ten or more counts support this clonotype. The chain links TRBV12-3 or TRBV12-4 to TRBJ1-3, with 10 bases fitting TRBD1. Trimming took 5 bases from V and 3 from J; bases not matched to a gene: 4. This CDR3 has 15 amino acids. The CDR3 is CASSTRTGGGNTIYF. CDR3 coding DNA: TGTGCCAGCAGTACCCGGACAGGGGGTGGAAACACCATATATTTT.

This clonotype appeared a few times. CDR3 residues: CASSYDVWDTQYF. The CDR3 DNA reads as TGTGCCAGCAGCTACGACGTTTGGGATACGCAGTATTTT. The rearrangement uses TRBV11-3 and TRBJ2-3, with unresolved D. The germline V gene has CDR1 SGHNT and CDR2 YENEEA. This CDR3 is 13 amino acids long. V was clipped by 4 bases and J by 6 bases, with 11 bases between them.

The chain links TRBV18 to TRBJ2-4, with D possibly being TRBD1 or TRBD2 (5 bases each). Germline V CDR1 and CDR2: KGHSH, LQKENI. The ends were cut back, 5 bases at V and 8 bases at J, with 13 bases in the middle. The CDR3 runs to 13 residues. Here the CDR3 reads CASSGVVGDIQYF. The CDR3, as DNA: TGTGCCAGCTCAGGAGTAGTGGGGGACATTCAGTACTTC.

CDR3 sequence reads: CASSWDSTNEKLFF. The CDR3 DNA sequence: TGTGCCAGCAGTTGGGACTCAACTAATGAAAAACTGTTTTTT. The V and J genes are TRBV27 and TRBJ1-4, with a tentative D call TRBD1 (5 bases). The CDR3 contains 14 residues. Germline V lookup: CDR1 MNHEY, CDR2 SMNVEV (reference sequence). Trimming removed 4 bases from V and 0 bases from J, with 6 bases in between.

This clonotype has ten or more counts. The chain combines TRBV20-1 with TRBJ2-3; TRBD2 agrees at 9 bases. The CDR3 has 15 residues. V gave up 7 bases and J gave up 0 bases; unmatched junction bases: 8. Germline V gives CDR1 DFQATT, CDR2 SNEGSKA (reference sequence). Here the CDR3 reads CSGVSGSASTDTQYF. In DNA form, the CDR3 reads TGCAGTGGGGTTAGCGGGAGTGCTAGCACAGATACGCAGTATTTT.

This clonotype was found many times. V gene TRBV5-1 combines with J gene TRBJ2-5, with a possible D match to TRBD1 (6 bases). The CDR3 totals 14 residues. Germline loops: CDR1 SGHRS, CDR2 YFSETQ. Trimming cost V 2 bases and J 5 bases, with 13 bases left between them. The CDR3 loop reads CASSFKQGRETQYF. DNA of the CDR3: TGCGCCAGCAGCTTTAAACAGGGAAGGGAGACCCAGTACTTC.

At least ten counts were recorded for this clonotype. J is TRBJ2-7 and V is TRBV15, with unresolved D. Germline CDR1 reads LNHNV; CDR2 reads YYDKDF (reference sequence). The ends were cut back, 7 bases at V and 0 bases at J, with 10 bases in the middle. The CDR3 sequence is 13 residues long. The CDR3 is CATKDGSSYEQYF. The CDR3 coding sequence is TGTGCCACCAAGGACGGAAGCTCCTACGAGCAGTACTTC.

This clonotype has ten or more counts. This chain joins TRBV6-5 and TRBJ1-3; perhaps TRBD1 as D (5 bases). Between the trimmed V and J ends, which lost 6 bases and 8 bases, there was a span of 20 bases. CDR1 and CDR2 from the germline V gene are MNHEY and SVGAGI. This CDR3 has 15 residues. The CDR3 nucleotides are TGTGCCAGCAGCCCTCAAGGGCGGGGGGGATACACCATATATTTT. Its protein is CASSPQGRGGYTIYF.

The V and J genes are TRBV7-9 and TRBJ2-1; TRBD2 agrees at 11 bases. The germline V gene encodes CDR1 SEHNR and CDR2 FQNEAQ (reference sequence). Trimming cost V 4 bases and J 9 bases; bases outside gene matches: 14. This CDR3 spans 17 amino acids. The CDR3 coding sequence is TGTGCCAGCAGCTCGTTCCTGTTAGCGGGGGGGCCCGGTGAGCAGTTCTTC. As protein: CASSSFLLAGGPGEQFF.

J is TRBJ2-1 and V is TRBV12-3 or TRBV12-4, with unresolved D. The V end lost 3 bases, the J end lost 6 bases, and 6 bases lay between the germline ends. This CDR3 is built from 12 residues. The CDR3, as DNA: TGTGCCAGCAGTTTCACCCCCAATGAGCAGTTCTTC. Its protein is CASSFTPNEQFF.

V and J are TRBV4-2 and TRBJ2-7, with a possible D match to TRBD1 (6 bases). The V gene lost 4 bases and the J gene lost 3 bases, with 13 bases spanning the gap. The CDR3 covers 14 residues. The germline CDR1 and CDR2 sequences are LGHNA and YNFKEQ. The CDR3 region has the DNA TGTGCCAGCAGCCCCCCCGACAGGTTCTACGAGCAGTACTTC. Encoded protein: CASSPPDRFYEQYF.

This clonotype was seen many times. This chain uses TRBV2 with TRBJ2-2; D is perhaps TRBD1 (5 bases). Germline-derived CDR1 and CDR2 are SNHLY and FYNNEI. With 8 bases removed from V and 5 bases from J, the gap between germline ends came to 12 bases. CDR3 length: 13 amino acids. The CDR3 bases are TGTGCCAGCGAAAAGTCAGGGACCGGGGAGCTGTTTTTT. This gives the protein CASEKSGTGELFF.

This clonotype showed up just a few times. The V and J genes are TRBV7-2 and TRBJ2-7, with 12 nucleotides matching TRBD2. The CDR3 loop spans 14 amino acids. Unmatched junction bases numbered 4, after V lost 6 bases and J lost 4 bases. Germline V gives CDR1 SGHTA, CDR2 FQGNSA. CDR3 coding DNA: TGTGCCAGCAGTCTAGCGGGGGGGCGGTACGAGCAGTACTTC. It translates to CASSLAGGRYEQYF.

This clonotype came up many times. V gene TRBV4-2 combines with J gene TRBJ1-4; 9 bases fit TRBD1. The germline CDR1 and CDR2 sequences are LGHNA and YNFKEQ. J gave up 3 bases and V 7 bases, and 12 bases lay outside the gene matches. The CDR3 covers 17 residues. The chain's CDR3 is CASTQSGTGRANEKLFF. CDR3 coding DNA: TGTGCCAGCACTCAATCCGGGACAGGGAGGGCTAATGAAAAACTGTTTTTT.